This T cell receptor (beta chain) was sequenced for a study of shared clonotypes between healthy human individuals. Overall study findings and caveats: The diversity represented, both genetic and in exposure history, was limited by few donors. For naive CD4 cells, roughly 5% of clonotypes were shared across a handful of donors.

Germline lookup yields CDR1 MDHEN and CDR2 SYDVKM. The CDR3 sequence is 12 residues long. V was pared by 2 bases and J by 4 bases, with 6 bases between. Concerning this clone itself: Its antigen remains unknown.

Investigators spread the genomic DNA of each subset evenly over several immunoSEQ plates. The assay was immunoSEQ multiplex PCR, and TCRdb's table has in-frame clones only and misses some. The sample lists roughly 1.5 million clones; approximately 98% were seen once. The V and J genes are TRBV28 and TRBJ2-7; D is ambiguous. Sequenced material: naive CD4+ T cells sorted from blood. Subset defined: CD45RA+ positively selected. The source of this sequence is a man younger than 40 in good health. DNA for the CDR3: TGTGCCAGCAGTTTAACACAGTACGAGCAGTACTTC. Its protein is CASSLTQYEQYF. The whole variable domain, remainder taken from reference TRBV28 and TRBJ2-7, is DVKVTQSSRYLVKRTGEKVFLECVQDMDHENMFWYRQDPGLGLRLIYFSYDVKMKEKGDIPEGYSVSREKKERFSLILESASTNQTSMYLCASSLTQYEQYFGPGTRLTVT.